This T cell receptor beta chain was found in a study of T cell responses to AZD1222 COVID-19 vaccine. Trimming took 2 bases from V and 2 from J, leaving 6 bases between them. Germline V gene lookup returns CDR1 MNHEY and CDR2 SVGAGI. This CDR3 spans 13 amino acids. The assay was immunoSEQ multiplex PCR, and TCRdb's table has in-frame clones only and misses some. The table includes about 83,000 clones, 85% to 90% detected once. About this clone itself: Its antigen remains unidentified.

General study findings and limits: Among vaccine-associated CD4 TCRs, coverage spanned spike, with dominance at 160-218 and 743-854. Most donors were white British and more were female, and clonal diversity was possibly underestimated.

The specimen was peripheral blood, collected on day 0 of MenACWY control vaccination. The chain is built from TRBV6-5 and TRBJ1-1; no firm D call. This clonotype originated in an adult in good health. The CDR3: CASSYGPNTEAFF. The CDR3, as DNA: TGTGCCAGCAGTTACGGACCAAACACTGAAGCTTTCTTT.